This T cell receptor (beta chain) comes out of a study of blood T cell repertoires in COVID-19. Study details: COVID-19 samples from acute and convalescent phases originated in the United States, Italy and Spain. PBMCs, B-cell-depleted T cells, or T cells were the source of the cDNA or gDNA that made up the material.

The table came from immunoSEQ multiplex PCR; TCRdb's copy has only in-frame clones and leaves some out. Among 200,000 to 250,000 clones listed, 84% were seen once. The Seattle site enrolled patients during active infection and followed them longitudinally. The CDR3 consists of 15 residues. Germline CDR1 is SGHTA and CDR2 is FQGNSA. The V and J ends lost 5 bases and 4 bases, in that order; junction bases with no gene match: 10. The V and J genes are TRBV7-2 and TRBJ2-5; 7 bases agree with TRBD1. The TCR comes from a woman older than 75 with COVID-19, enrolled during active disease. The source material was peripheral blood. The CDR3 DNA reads TGTGCCAGCAGCCCATACAGGGGAAGGGGAGAGACCCAGTACTTC. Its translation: CASSPYRGRGETQYF.